Sequencing of this T cell receptor (beta chain) was carried out in a study of cytomegalovirus exposure and HLA in healthy donors. Study-level results: DRB1 had the most TCR associations and HLA-C the fewest, a later analysis found, with rates varying by HLA locus. Associated with HLA alleles at 0.05 false discovery rate in a later analysis were fewer than 20,000 TCR beta sequences. The HLA-A and HLA-B alleles of most subjects were reportedly predicted accurately from TCR beta sequences.

This clone was seen a few times. Its antigen is still unknown. CDR1 and CDR2 (germline): SGHRS, YFSETQ. CDR3 length: 14 residues. The V and J ends lost 7 bases and 8 bases, in that order; junction bases with no gene match: 14. A multiplex PCR was run with 60 Vbeta primers and 13 Jbeta primers. Sequencing used immunoSEQ multiplex PCR; TCRdb keeps in-frame clones, though not all of them. The sample holds about 180,000 clones; just under 80% are singletons and the top ten take under 2%. This clonotype originated in a woman aged 30 to 39 in good health and CMV-seronegative. The chain uses TRBV5-1 and TRBJ1-1; the match to TRBD1 covers 7 bases. The sequenced sample consisted of PBMCs. The CDR3 DNA follows: TGCGCCAGCCTAGAAACGGGAGGGGGCATGGAAGCTTTCTTT. It codes for CASLETGGGMEAFF.